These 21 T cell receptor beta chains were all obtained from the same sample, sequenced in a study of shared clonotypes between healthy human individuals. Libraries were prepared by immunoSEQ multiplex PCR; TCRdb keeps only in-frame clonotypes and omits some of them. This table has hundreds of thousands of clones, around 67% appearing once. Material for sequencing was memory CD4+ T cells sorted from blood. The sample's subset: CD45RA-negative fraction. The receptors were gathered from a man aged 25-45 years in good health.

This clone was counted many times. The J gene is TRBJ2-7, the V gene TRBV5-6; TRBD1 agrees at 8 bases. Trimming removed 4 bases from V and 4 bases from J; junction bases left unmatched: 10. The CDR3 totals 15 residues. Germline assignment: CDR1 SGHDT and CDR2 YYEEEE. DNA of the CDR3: TGTGCCAGCAGCCCGGGGGACAGGCAGTGGTACGAGCAGTACTTC. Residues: CASSPGDRQWYEQYF.

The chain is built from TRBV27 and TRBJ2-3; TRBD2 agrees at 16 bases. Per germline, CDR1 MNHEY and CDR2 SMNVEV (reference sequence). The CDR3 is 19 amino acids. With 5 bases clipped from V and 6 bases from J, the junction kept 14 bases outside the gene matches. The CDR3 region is CASSPGTSGRVDPWDTQYF. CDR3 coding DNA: TGTGCCAGCAGTCCAGGGACTAGCGGGAGGGTGGACCCATGGGATACGCAGTATTTT.

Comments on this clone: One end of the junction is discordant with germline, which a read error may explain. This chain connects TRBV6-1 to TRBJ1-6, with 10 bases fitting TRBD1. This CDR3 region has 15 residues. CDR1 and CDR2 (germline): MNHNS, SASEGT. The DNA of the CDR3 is TGTGCCGGCAGCACCGGGACAGGGGACAATTCACCCCTCCACTTT. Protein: CAGSTGTGDNSPLHF.

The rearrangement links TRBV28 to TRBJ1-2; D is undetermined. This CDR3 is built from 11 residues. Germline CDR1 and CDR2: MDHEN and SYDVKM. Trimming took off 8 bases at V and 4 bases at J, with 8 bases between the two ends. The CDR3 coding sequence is TGTGCCAGCGCGCAAGGCTATGGCTACACCTTC. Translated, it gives CASAQGYGYTF.

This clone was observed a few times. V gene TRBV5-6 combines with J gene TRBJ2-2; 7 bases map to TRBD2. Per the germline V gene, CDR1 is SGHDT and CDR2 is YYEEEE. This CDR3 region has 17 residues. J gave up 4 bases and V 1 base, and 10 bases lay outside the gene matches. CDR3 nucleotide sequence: TGTGCCAGCAGCTTGCCTAGCGGAGCTAGATTCACCGGGGAGCTGTTTTTT. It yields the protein CASSLPSGARFTGELFF. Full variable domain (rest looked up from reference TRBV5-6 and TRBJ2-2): DAGVTQSPTHLIKTRGQQVTLRCSPKSGHDTVSWYQQALGQGPQFIFQYYEEEERQRGNFPDRFSGHQFPNYSSELNVNALLLGDSALYLCASSLPSGARFTGELFFGEGSRLTVL.

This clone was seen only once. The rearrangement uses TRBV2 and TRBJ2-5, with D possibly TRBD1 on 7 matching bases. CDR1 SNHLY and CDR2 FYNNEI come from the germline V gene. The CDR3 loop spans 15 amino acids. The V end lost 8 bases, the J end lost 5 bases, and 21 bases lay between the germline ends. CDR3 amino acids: CASFMYRGGMETQYF. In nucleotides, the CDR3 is TGTGCCAGCTTCATGTACAGGGGAGGTATGGAGACCCAGTACTTC.

In nucleotides, the CDR3 is TGTGCCAGCTCATGGCGTGAGACCCAGTACTTC. It encodes CASSWRETQYF. The chain recombines TRBV18 with TRBJ2-5; D call uncertain. CDR1 and CDR2 from the germline V gene are KGHSH and LQKENI. The ends were cut back, 5 bases at V and 5 bases at J, with 6 bases in the middle. The CDR3 covers 11 residues.

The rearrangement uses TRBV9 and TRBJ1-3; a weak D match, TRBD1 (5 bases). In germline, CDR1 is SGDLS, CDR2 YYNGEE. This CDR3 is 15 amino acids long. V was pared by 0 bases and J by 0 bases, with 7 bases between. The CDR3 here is CASSVEGSSGNTIYF. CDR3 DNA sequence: TGTGCCAGCAGCGTAGAGGGGAGCTCTGGAAACACCATATATTTT.

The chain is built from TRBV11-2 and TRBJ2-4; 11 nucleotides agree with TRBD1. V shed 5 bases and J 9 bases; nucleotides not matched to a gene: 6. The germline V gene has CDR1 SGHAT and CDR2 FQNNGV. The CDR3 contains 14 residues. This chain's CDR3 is CASSQGQGASIQYF. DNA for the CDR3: TGTGCCAGCAGCCAAGGACAGGGGGCTAGCATTCAGTACTTC.

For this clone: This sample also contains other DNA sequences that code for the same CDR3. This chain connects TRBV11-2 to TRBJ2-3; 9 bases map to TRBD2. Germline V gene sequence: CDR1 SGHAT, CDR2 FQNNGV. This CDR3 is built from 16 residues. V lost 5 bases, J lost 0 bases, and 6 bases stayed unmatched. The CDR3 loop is CASSPRLAESTDTQYF. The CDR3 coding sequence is TGTGCCAGCAGCCCCCGACTAGCGGAGAGCACAGATACGCAGTATTTT. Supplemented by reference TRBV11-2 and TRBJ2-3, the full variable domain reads EAGVAQSPRYKIIEKRQSVAFWCNPISGHATLYWYQQILGQGPKLLIQFQNNGVVDDSQLPKDRFSAERLKGVDSTLKIQPAKLEDSAVYLCASSPRLAESTDTQYFGPGTRLTVL.

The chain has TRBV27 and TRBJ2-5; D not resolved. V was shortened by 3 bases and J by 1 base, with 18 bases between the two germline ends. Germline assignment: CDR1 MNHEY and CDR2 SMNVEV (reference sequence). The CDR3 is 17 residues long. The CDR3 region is CASSFRILQETQETQYF. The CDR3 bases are TGTGCCAGCAGTTTTCGAATTTTGCAGGAGACCCAAGAGACCCAGTACTTC.

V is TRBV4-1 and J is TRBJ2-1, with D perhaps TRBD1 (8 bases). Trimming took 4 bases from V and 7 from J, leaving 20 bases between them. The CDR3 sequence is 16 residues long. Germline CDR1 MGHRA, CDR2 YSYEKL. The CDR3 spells CASSRIMTGEGNEQFF. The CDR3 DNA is TGCGCCAGCAGCCGAATCATGACAGGGGAGGGTAATGAGCAGTTCTTC.

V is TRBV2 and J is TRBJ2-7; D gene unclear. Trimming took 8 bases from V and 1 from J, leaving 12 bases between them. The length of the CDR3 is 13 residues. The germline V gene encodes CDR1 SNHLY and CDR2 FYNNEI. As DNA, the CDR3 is TGTGCCAGCCACACTCCCAGGTCCTACGAGCAGTACTTC. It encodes CASHTPRSYEQYF.

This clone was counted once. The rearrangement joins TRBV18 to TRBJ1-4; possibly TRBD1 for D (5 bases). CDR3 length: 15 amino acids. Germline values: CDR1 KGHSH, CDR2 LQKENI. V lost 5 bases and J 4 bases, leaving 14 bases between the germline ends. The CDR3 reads CASSNQGVINEKLFF. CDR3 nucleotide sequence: TGTGCCAGCTCAAACCAGGGAGTAATTAATGAAAAACTGTTTTTT. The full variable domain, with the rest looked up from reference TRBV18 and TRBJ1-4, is NAGVMQNPRHLVRRRGQEARLRCSPMKGHSHVYWYRQLPEEGLKFMVYLQKENIIDESGMPKERFSAEFPKEGPSILRIQQVVRGDSAAYFCASSNQGVINEKLFFGSGTQLSVL.

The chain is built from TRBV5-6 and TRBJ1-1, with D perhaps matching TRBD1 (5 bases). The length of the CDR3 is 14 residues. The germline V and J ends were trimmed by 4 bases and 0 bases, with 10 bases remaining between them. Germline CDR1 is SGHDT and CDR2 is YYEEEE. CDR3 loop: CASSRLTVNTEAFF. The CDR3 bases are TGTGCCAGCAGCCGCCTGACAGTGAACACTGAAGCTTTCTTT.

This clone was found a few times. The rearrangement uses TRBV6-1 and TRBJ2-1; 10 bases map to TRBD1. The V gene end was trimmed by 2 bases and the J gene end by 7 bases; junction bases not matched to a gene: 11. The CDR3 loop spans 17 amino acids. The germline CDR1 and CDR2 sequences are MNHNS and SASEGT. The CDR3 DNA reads TGTGCCAGCAGTGAAAATCGCCGGGACAGGGGAAGGAATGAGCAGTTCTTC. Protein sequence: CASSENRRDRGRNEQFF.

CDR3 bases: TGTGCCATCGGGAGGGACAGGCTGGCCGAGCAGTACTTC. This codes for CAIGRDRLAEQYF. The chain is built from TRBV10-3 and TRBJ2-7; tentatively, D is TRBD1 (8 bases). Deletions cut 8 bases from V and 6 bases from J, with 17 bases between. Germline-derived CDR1 and CDR2 are ENHRY and SYGVKD. The CDR3 sequence is 13 residues long.

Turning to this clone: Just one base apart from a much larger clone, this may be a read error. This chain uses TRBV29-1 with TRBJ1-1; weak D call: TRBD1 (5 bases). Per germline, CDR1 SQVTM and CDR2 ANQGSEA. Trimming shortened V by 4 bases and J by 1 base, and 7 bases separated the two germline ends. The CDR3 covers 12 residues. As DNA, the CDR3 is TGCAGCGTTGGGGGCAGGAACACTGAAGCTTTCTTT. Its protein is CSVGGRNTEAFF.

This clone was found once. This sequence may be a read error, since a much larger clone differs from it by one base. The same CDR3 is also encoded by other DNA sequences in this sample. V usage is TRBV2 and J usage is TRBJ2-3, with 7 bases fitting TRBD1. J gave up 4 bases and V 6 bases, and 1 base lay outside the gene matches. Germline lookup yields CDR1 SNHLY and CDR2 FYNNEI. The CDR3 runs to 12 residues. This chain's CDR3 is CASRQGADTQYF. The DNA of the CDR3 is TGTGCCAGCAGGCAGGGGGCAGATACGCAGTATTTT.

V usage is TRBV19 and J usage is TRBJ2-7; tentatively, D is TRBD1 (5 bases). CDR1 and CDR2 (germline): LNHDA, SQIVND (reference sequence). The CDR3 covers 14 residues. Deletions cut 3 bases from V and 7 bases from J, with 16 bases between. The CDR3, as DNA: TGTGCCAGTAGTATCTTTTGGGGCCCGACGGAGCAGTACTTC. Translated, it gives CASSIFWGPTEQYF.

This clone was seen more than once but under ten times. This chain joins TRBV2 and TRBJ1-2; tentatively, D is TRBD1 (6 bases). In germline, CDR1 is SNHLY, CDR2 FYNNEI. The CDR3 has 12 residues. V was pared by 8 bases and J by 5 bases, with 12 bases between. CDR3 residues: CASGDKTYGYTF. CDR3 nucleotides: TGTGCCAGCGGGGACAAAACTTATGGCTACACCTTC. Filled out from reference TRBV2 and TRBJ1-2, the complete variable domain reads EPEVTQTPSHQVTQMGQEVILRCVPISNHLYFYWYRQILGQKVEFLVSFYNNEISEKSEIFDDQFSVERPDGSNFTLKIRSTKLEDSAMYFCASGDKTYGYTFGSGTRLTVV.